A selection of T cell receptor beta chains follows, all from one sample in a study of early T cells in non-severe SARS-CoV-2 infection. A single record per CDR3 protein comes from TCRdb applying MiXCR to the 5' RACE reads. The sample yields roughly 45,000 distinct CDR3 sequences, around 11% seen once. Sequencing used whole blood. The receptors come from an adult who was a healthcare worker with PCR-confirmed SARS-CoV-2 infection or an uninfected control (not recorded which). CDR3s include the opening cysteine and the closing phenylalanine or tryptophan. A D gene is named only where the DNA matches it firmly. A row's size may be missing; if present it is once, few, many or a size class.

j_call: TRBJ2-1; clone_size: many; v_call: TRBV7-3; d_call: TRBD2; cdr3_aa: CASSPSPITSGYNEQFF; cdr3_nt: TGTGCCAGCAGCCCATCCCCGATTACTAGCGGGTACAATGAGCAGTTCTTC
j_call: TRBJ2-7; clone_size: many; v_call: TRBV12-3/TRBV12-4; d_call: -; cdr3_aa: CASSDGNSYEQYF; cdr3_nt: TGTGCCAGCAGCGACGGGAACTCCTACGAGCAGTACTTC
j_call: TRBJ2-3; clone_size: few; v_call: TRBV29-1; d_call: TRBD2; cdr3_aa: CSVDPISGGYTQYF; cdr3_nt: TGCAGCGTTGATCCTATTAGCGGGGGGTATACGCAGTATTTT
j_call: TRBJ1-5; clone_size: -; v_call: TRBV20-1; d_call: -; cdr3_aa: CSASPMTGGSNQPQHF; cdr3_nt: TGCAGTGCTAGCCCAATGACAGGCGGGAGCAATCAGCCCCAGCATTTT
j_call: TRBJ1-2; clone_size: many; v_call: TRBV3-1; d_call: -; cdr3_aa: CASSQDRTALVYGYTF; cdr3_nt: TGTGCCAGCAGCCAAGACAGGACAGCTCTGGTCTATGGCTACACCTTC
j_call: TRBJ1-1; clone_size: -; v_call: TRBV10-3; d_call: -; cdr3_aa: CAISEIVRGTEAFF; cdr3_nt: TGTGCCATCAGTGAGATCGTTCGGGGCACTGAAGCTTTCTTT
j_call: TRBJ2-7; clone_size: many; v_call: TRBV20-1; d_call: TRBD1; cdr3_aa: CSAAGTGASYEQYF; cdr3_nt: TGCAGTGCCGCCGGGACAGGGGCCTCCTACGAGCAGTACTTC
j_call: TRBJ1-2; clone_size: -; v_call: TRBV18; d_call: -; cdr3_aa: CASSRVNYGYTF; cdr3_nt: TGTGCCAGCTCGAGGGTTAACTATGGCTACACCTTC
j_call: TRBJ1-2; clone_size: few; v_call: TRBV6-5; d_call: -; cdr3_aa: CASSSSGAHASGYTF; cdr3_nt: TGTGCCAGCAGTTCTTCCGGGGCCCATGCCAGTGGCTACACCTTC
j_call: TRBJ2-1; clone_size: -; v_call: TRBV6-6; d_call: TRBD2; cdr3_aa: CATLILAGDYNEQFF; cdr3_nt: TGTGCCACCCTGATCCTAGCGGGGGATTACAATGAGCAGTTCTTC
j_call: TRBJ2-3; clone_size: -; v_call: TRBV20-1; d_call: -; cdr3_aa: CSARGLGVQDTQYF; cdr3_nt: TGCAGTGCTAGAGGGTTAGGGGTTCAAGATACGCAGTATTTT
j_call: TRBJ2-3; clone_size: few; v_call: TRBV19; d_call: TRBD2; cdr3_aa: CASSNWASGPVGTDTQYF; cdr3_nt: TGTGCCAGTAGTAATTGGGCTAGCGGCCCTGTAGGCACAGATACGCAGTATTTT
j_call: TRBJ2-1; clone_size: many; v_call: TRBV7-8; d_call: -; cdr3_aa: CASSPFRDSQGEQFF; cdr3_nt: TGTGCCAGCAGTCCATTTCGGGACTCACAAGGGGAGCAGTTCTTC
j_call: TRBJ2-1; clone_size: many; v_call: TRBV7-9; d_call: -; cdr3_aa: CASSSGLYNEQFF; cdr3_nt: TGTGCCAGCAGCTCTGGACTATACAATGAGCAGTTCTTC
j_call: TRBJ1-1; clone_size: many; v_call: TRBV11-2; d_call: TRBD1; cdr3_aa: CASSLQRGPGAEAFF; cdr3_nt: TGTGCCAGCAGCCTCCAAAGGGGGCCAGGTGCTGAAGCTTTCTTT
j_call: TRBJ2-5; clone_size: many; v_call: TRBV2; d_call: -; cdr3_aa: CASTGVQETQYF; cdr3_nt: TGTGCCAGCACGGGGGTTCAGGAGACCCAGTACTTC
j_call: TRBJ2-1; clone_size: -; v_call: TRBV6-1; d_call: TRBD1; cdr3_aa: CASSEGTGAPNEQFF; cdr3_nt: TGTGCCAGCAGTGAGGGGACAGGGGCCCCCAATGAGCAGTTCTTC
j_call: TRBJ2-2; clone_size: many; v_call: TRBV11-2; d_call: -; cdr3_aa: CASSPRGDAEELFF; cdr3_nt: TGTGCCAGCAGCCCTCGCGGTGACGCCGAAGAGCTGTTTTTT
j_call: TRBJ1-5; clone_size: many; v_call: TRBV9; d_call: -; cdr3_aa: CASSVEGLVNQPQHF; cdr3_nt: TGTGCCAGCAGCGTAGAAGGCTTGGTGAATCAGCCCCAGCATTTT
j_call: TRBJ2-3; clone_size: -; v_call: TRBV20-1; d_call: -; cdr3_aa: CSAGSGDTQYF; cdr3_nt: TGCAGTGCCGGGTCGGGAGATACGCAGTATTTT
j_call: TRBJ2-7; clone_size: -; v_call: TRBV20-1; d_call: TRBD1; cdr3_aa: CSASDREYGEQYF; cdr3_nt: TGCAGTGCTTCCGACAGGGAATACGGCGAGCAGTACTTC
j_call: TRBJ2-7; clone_size: many; v_call: TRBV27; d_call: -; cdr3_aa: CASSLSLLYEQYF; cdr3_nt: TGTGCCAGCAGTTTATCGCTGCTCTACGAGCAGTACTTC
j_call: TRBJ2-7; clone_size: many; v_call: TRBV4-2; d_call: -; cdr3_aa: CASSQVGEYEQYF; cdr3_nt: TGTGCCAGCAGCCAAGTAGGGGAGTACGAGCAGTACTTC
j_call: TRBJ2-7; clone_size: -; v_call: TRBV7-2; d_call: -; cdr3_aa: CASSSDISSYEQYF; cdr3_nt: TGTGCCAGCAGTTCTGACATTAGCTCCTACGAGCAGTACTTC
j_call: TRBJ1-2; clone_size: -; v_call: TRBV29-1; d_call: TRBD1; cdr3_aa: CSVEAPYDRGNYGYTF; cdr3_nt: TGCAGCGTTGAAGCCCCCTATGACAGGGGGAACTATGGCTACACCTTC
j_call: TRBJ2-4; clone_size: many; v_call: TRBV7-2; d_call: TRBD2; cdr3_aa: CASSLRGGSYIQYF; cdr3_nt: TGTGCCAGCAGCTTACGGGGAGGGTCTTACATTCAGTACTTC
j_call: TRBJ1-6; clone_size: -; v_call: TRBV30; d_call: -; cdr3_aa: CAWTAQGGRRSPLHF; cdr3_nt: TGTGCCTGGACCGCCCAAGGAGGGAGAAGGTCACCCCTCCACTTT
j_call: TRBJ1-1; clone_size: few; v_call: TRBV20-1; d_call: -; cdr3_aa: CSAMEGTEAFF; cdr3_nt: TGCAGTGCAATGGAGGGCACTGAAGCTTTCTTT
j_call: TRBJ2-3; clone_size: few; v_call: TRBV7-2; d_call: -; cdr3_aa: CASSLVSTDTQYF; cdr3_nt: TGTGCCAGCAGCTTAGTTTCGACAGATACGCAGTATTTT
j_call: TRBJ2-5; clone_size: many; v_call: TRBV10-2; d_call: -; cdr3_aa: CASSDTGMKETQYF; cdr3_nt: TGCGCCAGCAGTGACACGGGGATGAAGGAGACCCAGTACTTC
j_call: TRBJ2-1; clone_size: few; v_call: TRBV28; d_call: -; cdr3_aa: CASSDRNYNEQFF; cdr3_nt: TGTGCCAGCAGTGACAGGAACTACAATGAGCAGTTCTTC
j_call: TRBJ2-7; clone_size: many; v_call: TRBV25-1; d_call: -; cdr3_aa: CASRDLYEQYF; cdr3_nt: TGTGCCAGCAGGGACCTGTACGAGCAGTACTTC
j_call: TRBJ1-6; clone_size: -; v_call: TRBV7-2; d_call: -; cdr3_aa: CASSFAGGSSYNSPLHF; cdr3_nt: TGTGCCAGCAGCTTTGCGGGGGGGAGCTCCTATAATTCACCCCTCCACTTT
j_call: TRBJ1-3; clone_size: many; v_call: TRBV20-1; d_call: TRBD1; cdr3_aa: CSARAGTGVGNTIYF; cdr3_nt: TGCAGTGCTAGGGCCGGGACAGGGGTTGGAAACACCATATATTTT
j_call: TRBJ2-2; clone_size: few; v_call: TRBV29-1; d_call: TRBD2; cdr3_aa: CSYREGANTGELFF; cdr3_nt: TGCAGCTATCGGGAGGGGGCGAACACCGGGGAGCTGTTTTTT
j_call: TRBJ2-3; clone_size: few; v_call: TRBV6-2/TRBV6-3; d_call: -; cdr3_aa: CASRTPLAGFADTQYF; cdr3_nt: TGTGCCAGCAGAACGCCCCTGGCGGGATTCGCAGATACGCAGTATTTT
j_call: TRBJ2-3; clone_size: -; v_call: TRBV29-1; d_call: -; cdr3_aa: CSVGGGADTQYF; cdr3_nt: TGCAGCGTTGGCGGTGGGGCAGATACGCAGTATTTT
j_call: TRBJ1-1; clone_size: few; v_call: TRBV6-5; d_call: -; cdr3_aa: CASSYTPNTEAFF; cdr3_nt: TGTGCCAGCAGCTACACACCGAACACTGAAGCTTTCTTT
j_call: TRBJ2-7; clone_size: -; v_call: TRBV6-5; d_call: TRBD2; cdr3_aa: CASSISGGYYEQYF; cdr3_nt: TGTGCCAGCAGTATTAGCGGGGGGTATTACGAGCAGTACTTC
j_call: TRBJ2-3; clone_size: few; v_call: TRBV20-1; d_call: TRBD2; cdr3_aa: CSARFPSGNTDTQYF; cdr3_nt: TGCAGTGCTAGATTCCCTAGCGGAAACACAGATACGCAGTATTTT
j_call: TRBJ2-3; clone_size: few; v_call: TRBV11-2; d_call: TRBD2; cdr3_aa: CASSFYGGRALSDTQYF; cdr3_nt: TGTGCCAGCAGCTTCTACGGCGGGAGGGCCCTTTCAGATACGCAGTATTTT
j_call: TRBJ2-1; clone_size: many; v_call: TRBV21-1; d_call: -; cdr3_aa: CARGTSGKVEQFF; cdr3_nt: TGTGCCCGCGGGACTAGCGGGAAGGTTGAGCAGTTCTTC
j_call: TRBJ1-1; clone_size: few; v_call: TRBV29-1; d_call: -; cdr3_aa: CSVSKGTEAFF; cdr3_nt: TGCAGCGTGAGCAAGGGCACTGAAGCTTTCTTT
j_call: TRBJ2-5; clone_size: many; v_call: TRBV29-1; d_call: TRBD1; cdr3_aa: CSVGPGTGFMETQYF; cdr3_nt: TGCAGCGTAGGACCCGGGACAGGGTTCATGGAGACCCAGTACTTC
j_call: TRBJ2-1; clone_size: few; v_call: TRBV28; d_call: TRBD1; cdr3_aa: CASSLPQGIGNEQFF; cdr3_nt: TGTGCCAGCAGTTTACCACAGGGGATTGGGAATGAGCAGTTCTTC